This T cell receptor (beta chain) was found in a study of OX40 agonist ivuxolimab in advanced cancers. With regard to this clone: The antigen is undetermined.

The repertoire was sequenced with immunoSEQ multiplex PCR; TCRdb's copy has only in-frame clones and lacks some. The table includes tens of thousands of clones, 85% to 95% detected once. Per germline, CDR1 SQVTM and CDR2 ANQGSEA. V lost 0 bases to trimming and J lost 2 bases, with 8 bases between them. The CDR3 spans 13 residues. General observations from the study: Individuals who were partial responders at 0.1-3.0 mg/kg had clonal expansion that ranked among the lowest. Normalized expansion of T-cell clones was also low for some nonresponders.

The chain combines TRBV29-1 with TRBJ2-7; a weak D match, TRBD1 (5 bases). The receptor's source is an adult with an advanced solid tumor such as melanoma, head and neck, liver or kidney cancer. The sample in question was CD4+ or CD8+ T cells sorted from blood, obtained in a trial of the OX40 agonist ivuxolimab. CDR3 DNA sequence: TGCAGCGTTGAAGATCAGGGTCCCTACGAGCAGTACTTC. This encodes CSVEDQGPYEQYF.